The TCR beta chain under discussion was sequenced for a study of T cells after yellow fever vaccination (dated by TCRdb to the late 2010s). In terms of the full investigation: Libraries from fractions with low cell numbers were prepared with the SMART-Seq v4 Ultra Low Input RNA kit. To follow T-cell clones before and after both primary and booster YFV17D yellow fever vaccination, bulk TCR alpha and beta repertoires underwent longitudinal sequencing. Two healthy male donors, one aged 18 to 30 and one aged 30 to 40 years, made up the cohort. Blood was collected at multiple timepoints before and after primary and secondary immunization, and bulk PBMC replicates and cell subsets were isolated.

The treatment or condition label here, explained by the study, means: live attenuated yellow fever vaccine strain. At each blood-draw timepoint, two biological replicates of bulk PBMCs were collected. A standard Ficoll-Paque protocol was used to isolate PBMCs from peripheral blood. RNA was extracted with TriZol from bulk PBMCs, CD4 and CD8 fractions, and dextramer-positive and dextramer-negative fractions. There are a few counts of this clonotype. Its antigen is still unknown. Base qualities are missing; no much larger clone stands one base away. What the authors observed across the whole study: A small share of clonotypes occurred in both CD4 and CD8 compartments, likely arising from convergent recombination. The secondary T-cell response was found to be weaker but faster than the primary response, with a peak reached on day 5 rather than on day 15. Most clones expanded after primary vaccination (approximately 95% of CD4 and roughly 90% of CD8) were re-detected after the booster, suggesting that broad memory maintenance occurred. Computational filtering was required because FACS-sorted repertoires could contain abundant contaminating clonotypes from the bulk population. The study included only a couple of donors, which limits how far the findings can be generalized.

TCR cDNA was synthesized by 5'RACE template switching, which introduced a universal primer site and unique molecular identifiers. cDNA synthesis was primed from both the TCR alpha and TCR beta constant segments. Libraries were amplified in two PCR steps, with sample barcodes and sequencing adapters added in the second step. Sequencing of libraries was done on Illumina HiSeq 2500 (2x100 bp) or NovaSeq (2x150 bp). Concerning the study's data processing: MIGEC was used to demultiplex reads and collapse the reads into UMI consensus sequences, and MiXCR was used for V(D)J alignment. Clonotypes responding to the vaccine were identified with edgeR on replicate PBMC samples, with the criteria of FDR below 0.01 and a log2 fold change above 5 up to day 15. Bulk clonotypes were assigned CD4 or CD8 identity according to which sequenced CD4 or CD8 repertoire held them at higher abundance. Clones were called with MiXCR by TCRdb after fastp trimmed the public reads at Q25, and only in-frame beta chains were retained. CDR3 protein duplicates are merged, each entry listing the most common genes and DNA. These V and J calls are TCRdb output, not the study's own analysis. The sample table shows about 300,000 distinct CDR3 sequences, and around 7% are seen once. The top ten clones comprise 15% to 20% of the sample.

This sequence originates from a man aged 18-30 years who received the YFV17D yellow fever vaccine. Sequencing used PBMCs, obtained roughly 45 days after the first yellow fever vaccination.

Read as DNA, the sequence is TGTGCCAGCAGCGGCCGGGACAGGGGCACCTACGAGCAGTACTTC. The resulting protein is CASSGRDRGTYEQYF. This sequence uses TRBV7-2 and TRBJ2-7; a stretch of 10 junction bases matches TRBD1. From the cysteine through the phenylalanine, the CDR3 covers 15 amino acids. The CDR3 DNA has 45 bases and is translated from base 1. Taken from the germline V gene, the CDR1 and CDR2 loops are SGHTA and FQGNSA. After removal of 5 bases from V and 2 bases from J, the junction retains 6 bases not matched to a gene.